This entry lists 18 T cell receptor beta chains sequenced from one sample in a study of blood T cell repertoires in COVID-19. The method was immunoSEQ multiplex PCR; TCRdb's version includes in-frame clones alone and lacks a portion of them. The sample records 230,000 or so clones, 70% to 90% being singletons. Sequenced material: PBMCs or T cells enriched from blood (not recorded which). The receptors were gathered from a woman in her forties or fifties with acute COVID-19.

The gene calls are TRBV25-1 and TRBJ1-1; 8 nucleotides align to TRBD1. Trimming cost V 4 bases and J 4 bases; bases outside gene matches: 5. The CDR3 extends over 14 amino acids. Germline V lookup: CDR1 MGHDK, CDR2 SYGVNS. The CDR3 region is CASSARDRTTEAFF. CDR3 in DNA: TGTGCCAGCAGTGCCCGGGACAGGACCACTGAAGCTTTCTTT.

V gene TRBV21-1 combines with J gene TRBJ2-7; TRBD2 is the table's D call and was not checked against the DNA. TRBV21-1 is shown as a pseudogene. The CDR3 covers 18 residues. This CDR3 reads CASSQPFIASGSFYEQYF. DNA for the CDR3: TGTGCCAGCAGCCAACCCTTTATAGCTAGCGGGAGTTTCTACGAGCAGTACTTC.

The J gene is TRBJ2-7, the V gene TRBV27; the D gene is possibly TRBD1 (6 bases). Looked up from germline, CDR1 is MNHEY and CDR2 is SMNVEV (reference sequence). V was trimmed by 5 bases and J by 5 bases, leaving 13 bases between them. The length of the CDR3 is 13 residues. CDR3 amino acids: CASSLTGFHEQYF. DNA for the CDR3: TGTGCCAGCAGTCTCACAGGGTTCCACGAGCAGTACTTC.

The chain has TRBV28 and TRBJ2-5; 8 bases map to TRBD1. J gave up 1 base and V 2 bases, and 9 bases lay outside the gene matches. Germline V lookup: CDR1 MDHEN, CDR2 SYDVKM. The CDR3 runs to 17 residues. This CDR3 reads CASSLRMGTGGQETQYF. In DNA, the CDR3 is TGTGCCAGCAGTTTAAGAATGGGTACAGGGGGCCAAGAGACCCAGTACTTC. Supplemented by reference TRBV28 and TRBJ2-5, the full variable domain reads DVKVTQSSRYLVKRTGEKVFLECVQDMDHENMFWYRQDPGLGLRLIYFSYDVKMKEKGDIPEGYSVSREKKERFSLILESASTNQTSMYLCASSLRMGTGGQETQYFGPGTRLLVL.

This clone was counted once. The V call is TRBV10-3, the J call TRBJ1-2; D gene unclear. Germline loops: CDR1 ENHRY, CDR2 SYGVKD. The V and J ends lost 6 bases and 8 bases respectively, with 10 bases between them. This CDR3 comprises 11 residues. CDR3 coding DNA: TGTGCCATCAGCCCGGGTGACGGCTACACCTTC. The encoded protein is CAISPGDGYTF.

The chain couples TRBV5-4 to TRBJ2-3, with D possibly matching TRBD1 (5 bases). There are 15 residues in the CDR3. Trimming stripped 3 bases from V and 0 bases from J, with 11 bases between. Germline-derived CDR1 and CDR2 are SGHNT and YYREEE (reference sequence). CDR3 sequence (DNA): TGTGCCAGCAGCTGGGGCGGCGCTAGCACAGATACGCAGTATTTT. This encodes CASSWGGASTDTQYF.

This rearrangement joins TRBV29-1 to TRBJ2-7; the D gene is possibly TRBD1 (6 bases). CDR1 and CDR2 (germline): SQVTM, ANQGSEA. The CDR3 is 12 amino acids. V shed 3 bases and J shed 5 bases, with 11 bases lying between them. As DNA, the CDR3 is TGCAGCGTTGACGAAGGGGGAAACGAGCAGTACTTC. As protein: CSVDEGGNEQYF.

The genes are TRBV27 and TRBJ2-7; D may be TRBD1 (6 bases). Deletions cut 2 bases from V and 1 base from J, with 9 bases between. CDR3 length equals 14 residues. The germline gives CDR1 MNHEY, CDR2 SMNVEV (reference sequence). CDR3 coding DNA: TGTGCCAGCAGTTTAAGGACAGCATCCTACGAGCAGTACTTC. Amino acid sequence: CASSLRTASYEQYF.

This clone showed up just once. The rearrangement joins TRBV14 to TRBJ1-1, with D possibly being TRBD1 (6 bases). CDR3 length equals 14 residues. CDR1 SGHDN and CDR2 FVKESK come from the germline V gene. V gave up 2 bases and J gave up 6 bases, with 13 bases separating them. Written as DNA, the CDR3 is TGTGCCAGCAGCCAAATAACAGGGTTCCCTGAAGCTTTCTTT. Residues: CASSQITGFPEAFF.

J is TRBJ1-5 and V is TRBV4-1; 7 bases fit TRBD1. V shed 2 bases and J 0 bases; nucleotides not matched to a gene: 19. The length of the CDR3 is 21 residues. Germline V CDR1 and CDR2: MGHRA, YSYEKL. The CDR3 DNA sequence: TGCGCCAGCAGCCAACTTACCCCCGGGACAGATCCAATTTCTAGCAATCAGCCCCAGCATTTT. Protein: CASSQLTPGTDPISSNQPQHF.

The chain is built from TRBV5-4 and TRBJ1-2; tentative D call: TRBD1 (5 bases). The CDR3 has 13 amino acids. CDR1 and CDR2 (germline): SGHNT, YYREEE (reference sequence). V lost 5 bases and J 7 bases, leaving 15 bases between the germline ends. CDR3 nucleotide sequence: TGTGCCAGCAGTCCCTCGCACAGGAGTGGCTACACCTTC. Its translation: CASSPSHRSGYTF.

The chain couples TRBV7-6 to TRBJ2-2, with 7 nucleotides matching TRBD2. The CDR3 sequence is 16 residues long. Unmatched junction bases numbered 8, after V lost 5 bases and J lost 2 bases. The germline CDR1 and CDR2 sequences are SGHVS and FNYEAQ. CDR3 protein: CASSAPGLPNTGELFF. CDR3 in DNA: TGTGCCAGCAGCGCACCGGGACTACCCAACACCGGGGAGCTGTTTTTT.

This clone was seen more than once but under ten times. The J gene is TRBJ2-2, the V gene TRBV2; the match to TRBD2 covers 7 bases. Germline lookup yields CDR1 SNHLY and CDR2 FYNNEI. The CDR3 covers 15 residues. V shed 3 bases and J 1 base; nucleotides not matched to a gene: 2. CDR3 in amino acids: CASSDRGGNTGELFF. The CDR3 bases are TGTGCCAGCAGTGATCGCGGGGGGAACACCGGGGAGCTGTTTTTT.

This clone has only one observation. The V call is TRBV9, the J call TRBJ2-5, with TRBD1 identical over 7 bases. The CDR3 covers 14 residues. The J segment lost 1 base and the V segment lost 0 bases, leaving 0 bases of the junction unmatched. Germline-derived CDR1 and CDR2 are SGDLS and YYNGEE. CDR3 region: CASSVDRGQETQYF. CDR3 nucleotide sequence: TGTGCCAGCAGCGTAGACAGGGGCCAAGAGACCCAGTACTTC. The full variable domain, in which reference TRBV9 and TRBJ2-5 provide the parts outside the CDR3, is DSGVTQTPKHLITATGQRVTLRCSPRSGDLSVYWYQQSLDQGLQFLIQYYNGEERAKGNILERFSAQQFPDLHSELNLSSLELGDSALYFCASSVDRGQETQYFGPGTRLLVL.

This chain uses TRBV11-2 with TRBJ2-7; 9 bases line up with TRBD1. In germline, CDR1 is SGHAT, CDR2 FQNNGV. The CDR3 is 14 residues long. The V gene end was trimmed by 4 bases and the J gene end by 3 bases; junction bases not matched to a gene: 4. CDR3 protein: CASSWGQGGYEQYF. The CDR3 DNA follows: TGTGCCAGCAGCTGGGGACAGGGAGGCTACGAGCAGTACTTC.

CDR3 sequence: CASNWGSGRSFEQYF. In nucleotides, the CDR3 is TGTGCCAGCAACTGGGGTAGCGGGAGATCTTTCGAGCAGTACTTC. The V call is TRBV28, the J call TRBJ2-7; the match to TRBD2 covers 9 bases. From germline, CDR1 is MDHEN and CDR2 SYDVKM. V gave up 7 bases and J gave up 6 bases; unmatched junction bases: 13. This CDR3 is 15 amino acids long.

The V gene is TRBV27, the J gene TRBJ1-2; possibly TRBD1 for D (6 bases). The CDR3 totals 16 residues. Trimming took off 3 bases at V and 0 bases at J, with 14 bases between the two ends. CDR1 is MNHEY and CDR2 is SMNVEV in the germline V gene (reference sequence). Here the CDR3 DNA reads TGTGCCAGCAGTTTGGGCAGGGGCCCTACTAACTATGGCTACACCTTC. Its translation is CASSLGRGPTNYGYTF.

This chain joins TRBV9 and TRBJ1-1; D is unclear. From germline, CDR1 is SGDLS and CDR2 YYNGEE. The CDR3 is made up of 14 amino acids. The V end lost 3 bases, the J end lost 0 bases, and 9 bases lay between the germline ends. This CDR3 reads CASSAGLMNTEAFF. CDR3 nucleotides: TGTGCCAGCAGCGCTGGCCTCATGAACACTGAAGCTTTCTTT.